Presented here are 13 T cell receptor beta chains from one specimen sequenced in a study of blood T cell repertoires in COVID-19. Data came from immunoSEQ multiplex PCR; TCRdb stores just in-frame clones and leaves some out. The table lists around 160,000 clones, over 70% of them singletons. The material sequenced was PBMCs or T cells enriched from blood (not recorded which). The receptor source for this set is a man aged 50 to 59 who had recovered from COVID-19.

CDR3 protein: CSVEVYTGELFF. CDR3 sequence (DNA): TGCAGCGTCGAGGTCTACACCGGGGAGCTGTTTTTT. V is TRBV29-1 and J is TRBJ2-2; unclear D gene. V gave up 6 bases and J gave up 3 bases, with 8 bases separating them. The CDR3 is 12 residues long. CDR1 SQVTM and CDR2 ANQGSEA come from the germline V gene.

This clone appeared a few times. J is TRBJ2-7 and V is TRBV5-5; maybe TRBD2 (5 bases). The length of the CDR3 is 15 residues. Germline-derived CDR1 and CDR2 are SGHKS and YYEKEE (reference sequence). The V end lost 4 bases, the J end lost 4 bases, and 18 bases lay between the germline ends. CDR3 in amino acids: CASSLQTTPLYEQYF. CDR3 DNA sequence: TGTGCCAGCAGCCTCCAGACTACACCTCTTTACGAGCAGTACTTC.

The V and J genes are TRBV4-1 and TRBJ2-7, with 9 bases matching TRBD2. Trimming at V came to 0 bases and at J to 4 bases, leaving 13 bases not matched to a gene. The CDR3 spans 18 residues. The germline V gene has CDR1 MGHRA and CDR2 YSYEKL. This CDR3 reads CASSQDPYGAGGNYEQYF. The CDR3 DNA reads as TGCGCCAGCAGCCAAGATCCGTATGGGGCGGGAGGGAATTACGAGCAGTACTTC.

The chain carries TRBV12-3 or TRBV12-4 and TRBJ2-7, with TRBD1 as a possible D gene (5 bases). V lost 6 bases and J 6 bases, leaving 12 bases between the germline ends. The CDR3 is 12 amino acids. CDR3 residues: CASSVTAGEQYF. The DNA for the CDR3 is TGTGCCAGCAGCGTGACAGCCGGCGAGCAGTACTTC.

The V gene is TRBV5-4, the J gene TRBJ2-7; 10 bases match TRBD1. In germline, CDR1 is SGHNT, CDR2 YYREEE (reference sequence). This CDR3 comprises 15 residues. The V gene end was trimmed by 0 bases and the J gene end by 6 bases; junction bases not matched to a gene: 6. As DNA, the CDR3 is TGTGCCAGCAGCTTGGTACATCGGACAGGGGGCGAGCAGTACTTC. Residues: CASSLVHRTGGEQYF.

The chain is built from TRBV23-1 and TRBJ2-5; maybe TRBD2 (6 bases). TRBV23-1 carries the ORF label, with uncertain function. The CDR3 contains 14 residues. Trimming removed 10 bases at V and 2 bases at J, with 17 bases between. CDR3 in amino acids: CATGGVPDQETQYF. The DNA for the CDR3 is TGCGCCACAGGAGGGGTCCCGGATCAAGAGACCCAGTACTTC.

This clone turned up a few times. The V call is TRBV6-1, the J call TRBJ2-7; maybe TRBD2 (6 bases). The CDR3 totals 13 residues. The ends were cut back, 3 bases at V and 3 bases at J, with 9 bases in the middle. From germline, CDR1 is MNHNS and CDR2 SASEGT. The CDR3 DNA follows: TGTGCCAGCAGTGAGGGGACTCGCTACGAGCAGTACTTC. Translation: CASSEGTRYEQYF.

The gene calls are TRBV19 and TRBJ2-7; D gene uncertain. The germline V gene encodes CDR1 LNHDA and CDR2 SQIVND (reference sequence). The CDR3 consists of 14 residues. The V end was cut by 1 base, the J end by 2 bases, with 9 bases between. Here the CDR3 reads CASSIADTTYEQYF. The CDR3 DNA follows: TGTGCCAGTAGTATAGCAGACACGACCTACGAGCAGTACTTC.

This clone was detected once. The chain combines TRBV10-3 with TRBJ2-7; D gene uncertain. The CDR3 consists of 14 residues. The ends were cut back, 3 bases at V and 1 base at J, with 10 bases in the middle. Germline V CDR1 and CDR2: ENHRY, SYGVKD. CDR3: CAISDNSGSYEQYF. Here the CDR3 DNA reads TGTGCCATCAGTGATAATTCGGGTTCCTACGAGCAGTACTTC.

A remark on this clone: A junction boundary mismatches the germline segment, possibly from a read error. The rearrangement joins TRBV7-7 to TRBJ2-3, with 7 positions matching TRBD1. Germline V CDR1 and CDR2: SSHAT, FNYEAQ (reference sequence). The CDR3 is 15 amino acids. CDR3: CASSIGTASTDTQYF. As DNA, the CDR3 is TGTGCTAGCAGCATAGGGACAGCTAGCACAGATACGCAGTATTTT.

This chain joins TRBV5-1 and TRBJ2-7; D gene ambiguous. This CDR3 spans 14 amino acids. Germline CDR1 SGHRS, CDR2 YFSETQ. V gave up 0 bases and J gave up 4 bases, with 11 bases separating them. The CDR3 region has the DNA TGCGCCAGCAGCTTGGGGAACAGTTATTACGAGCAGTACTTC. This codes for CASSLGNSYYEQYF.

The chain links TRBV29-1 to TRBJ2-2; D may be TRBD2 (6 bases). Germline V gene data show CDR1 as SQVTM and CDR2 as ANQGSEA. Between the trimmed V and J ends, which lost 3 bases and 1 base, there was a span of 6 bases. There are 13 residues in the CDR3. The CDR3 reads CSVDSGNTGELFF. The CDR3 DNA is TGCAGCGTTGATAGCGGGAACACCGGGGAGCTGTTTTTT.

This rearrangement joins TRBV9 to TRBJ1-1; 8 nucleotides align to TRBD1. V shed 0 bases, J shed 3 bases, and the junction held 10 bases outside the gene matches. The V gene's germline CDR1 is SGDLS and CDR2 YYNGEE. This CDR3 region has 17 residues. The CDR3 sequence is CASSVAVTGAGDTEAFF. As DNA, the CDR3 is TGTGCCAGCAGCGTAGCTGTGACAGGGGCGGGGGACACTGAAGCTTTCTTT.